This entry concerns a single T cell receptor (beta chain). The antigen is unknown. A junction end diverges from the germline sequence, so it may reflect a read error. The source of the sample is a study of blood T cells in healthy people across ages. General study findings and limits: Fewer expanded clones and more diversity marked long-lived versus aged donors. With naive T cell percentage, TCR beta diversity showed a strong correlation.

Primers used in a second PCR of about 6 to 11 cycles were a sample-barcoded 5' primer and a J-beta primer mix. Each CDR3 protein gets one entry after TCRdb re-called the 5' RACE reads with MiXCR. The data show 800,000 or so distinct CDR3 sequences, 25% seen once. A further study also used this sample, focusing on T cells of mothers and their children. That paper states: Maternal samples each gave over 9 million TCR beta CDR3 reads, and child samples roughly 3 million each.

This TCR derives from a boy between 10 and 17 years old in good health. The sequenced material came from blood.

CDR3 in amino acids: CASSSLSRDRDF. The CDR3 bases are TGTGCCAGCAGTTCACTGTCCCGGGACAGGGACTTC. This chain joins TRBV28 and TRBJ2-7; TRBD1 agrees at 9 bases. Germline assignment: CDR1 MDHEN and CDR2 SYDVKM. The CDR3 is made up of 12 amino acids.